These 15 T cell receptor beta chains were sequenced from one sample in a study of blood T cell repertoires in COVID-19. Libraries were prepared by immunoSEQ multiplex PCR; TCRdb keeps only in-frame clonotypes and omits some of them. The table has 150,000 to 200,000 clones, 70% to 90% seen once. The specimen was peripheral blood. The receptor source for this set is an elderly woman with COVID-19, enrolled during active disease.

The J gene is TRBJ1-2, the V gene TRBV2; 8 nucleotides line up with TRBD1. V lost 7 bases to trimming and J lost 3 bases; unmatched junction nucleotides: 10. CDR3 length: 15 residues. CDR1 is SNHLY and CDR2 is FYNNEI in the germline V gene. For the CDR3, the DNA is TGTGCCAGCACTCGGCCGACAGGGGCGCACTATGGCTACACCTTC. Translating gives CASTRPTGAHYGYTF.

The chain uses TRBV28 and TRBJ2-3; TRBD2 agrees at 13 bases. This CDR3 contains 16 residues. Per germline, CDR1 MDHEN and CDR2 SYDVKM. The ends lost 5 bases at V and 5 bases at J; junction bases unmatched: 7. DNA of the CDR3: TGTGCCAGCAGTCGAACTAGCGGGAGGGCGGGAGATACGCAGTATTTT. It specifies CASSRTSGRAGDTQYF.

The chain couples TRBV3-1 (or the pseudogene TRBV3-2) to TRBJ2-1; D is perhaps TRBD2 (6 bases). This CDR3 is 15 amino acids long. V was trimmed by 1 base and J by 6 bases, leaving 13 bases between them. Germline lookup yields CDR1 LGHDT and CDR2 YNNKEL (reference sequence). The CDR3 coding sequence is TGTGCCAGCAGCCAAGCAAAGACAGCGGGCAATGAGCAGTTCTTC. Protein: CASSQAKTAGNEQFF.

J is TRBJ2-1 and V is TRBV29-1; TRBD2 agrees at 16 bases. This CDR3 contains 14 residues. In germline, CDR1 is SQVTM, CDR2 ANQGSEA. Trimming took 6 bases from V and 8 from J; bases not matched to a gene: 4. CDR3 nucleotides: TGCAGCGTAACGGGACTAGCGGGAGGGCATGAGCAGTTCTTC. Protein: CSVTGLAGGHEQFF.

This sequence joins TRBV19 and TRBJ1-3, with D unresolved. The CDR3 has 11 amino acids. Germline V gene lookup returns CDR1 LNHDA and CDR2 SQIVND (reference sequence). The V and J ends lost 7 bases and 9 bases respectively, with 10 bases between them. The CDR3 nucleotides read TGTGCCAGTACGAATGGCGGCACCATATATTTT. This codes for CASTNGGTIYF.

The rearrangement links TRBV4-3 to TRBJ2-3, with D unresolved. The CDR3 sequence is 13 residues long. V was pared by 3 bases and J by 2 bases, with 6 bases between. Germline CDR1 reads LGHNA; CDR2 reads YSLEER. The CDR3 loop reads CASSQRLTDTQYF. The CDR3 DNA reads TGCGCCAGCAGCCAGAGGCTCACAGATACGCAGTATTTT.

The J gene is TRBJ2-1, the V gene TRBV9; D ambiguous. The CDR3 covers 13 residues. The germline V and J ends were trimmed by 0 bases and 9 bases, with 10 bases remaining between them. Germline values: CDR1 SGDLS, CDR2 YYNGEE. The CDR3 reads CASSVVPVGEQFF. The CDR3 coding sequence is TGTGCCAGCAGCGTAGTTCCGGTTGGTGAGCAGTTCTTC.

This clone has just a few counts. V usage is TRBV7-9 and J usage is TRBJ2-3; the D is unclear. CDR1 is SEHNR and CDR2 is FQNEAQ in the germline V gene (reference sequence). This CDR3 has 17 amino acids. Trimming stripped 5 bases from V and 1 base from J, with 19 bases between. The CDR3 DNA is TGTGCCAGCAGCCACTTATTACTTCGTCGGGGCACAGATACGCAGTATTTT. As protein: CASSHLLLRRGTDTQYF.

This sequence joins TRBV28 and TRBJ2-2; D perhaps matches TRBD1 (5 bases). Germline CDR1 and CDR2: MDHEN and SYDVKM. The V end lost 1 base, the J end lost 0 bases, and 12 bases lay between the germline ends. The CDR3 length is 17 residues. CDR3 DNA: TGTGCCAGCAGTTTATCAGACAGTCTAGCGAACACCGGGGAGCTGTTTTTT. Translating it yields CASSLSDSLANTGELFF.

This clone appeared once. The chain's CDR3 is CSVASDWLYEQYF. CDR3 bases: TGCAGCGTTGCATCAGATTGGCTCTACGAGCAGTACTTC. The V call is TRBV29-1, the J call TRBJ2-7; D not resolved. The V end lost 4 bases, the J end lost 3 bases, and 13 bases lay between the germline ends. Germline CDR1 is SQVTM and CDR2 is ANQGSEA. The CDR3 consists of 13 residues.

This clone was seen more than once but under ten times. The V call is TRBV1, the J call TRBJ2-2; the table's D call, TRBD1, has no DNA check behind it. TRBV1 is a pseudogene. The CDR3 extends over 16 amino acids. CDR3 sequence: CTSSQEGDTYTGELFF. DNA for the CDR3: TGCACCAGCAGCCAAGAAGGGGACACTTACACCGGGGAGCTGTTTTTT.

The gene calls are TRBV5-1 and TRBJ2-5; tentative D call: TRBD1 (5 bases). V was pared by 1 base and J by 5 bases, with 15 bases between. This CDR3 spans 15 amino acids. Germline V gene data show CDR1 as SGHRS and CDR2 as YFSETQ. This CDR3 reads CASSLWGSSMETQYF. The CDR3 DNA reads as TGCGCCAGCAGCTTGTGGGGCAGCAGCATGGAGACCCAGTACTTC.

CDR3 in amino acids: CASSIERGQGADGYTF. CDR3 coding DNA: TGTGCCAGTAGTATAGAGAGGGGACAGGGGGCGGACGGCTACACCTTC. The chain is built from TRBV19 and TRBJ1-2; 12 bases are a match to TRBD1. There are 16 residues in the CDR3. Germline CDR1 and CDR2: LNHDA and SQIVND (reference sequence). V was pared by 0 bases and J by 8 bases, with 7 bases of the junction left unmatched.

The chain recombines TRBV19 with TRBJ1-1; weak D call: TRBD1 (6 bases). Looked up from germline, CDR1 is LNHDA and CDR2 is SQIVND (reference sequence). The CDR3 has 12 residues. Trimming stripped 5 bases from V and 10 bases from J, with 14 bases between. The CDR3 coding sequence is TGTGCCAGTAGTCTCCGAGAGGGGGTAGCTTTCTTT. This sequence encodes CASSLREGVAFF.

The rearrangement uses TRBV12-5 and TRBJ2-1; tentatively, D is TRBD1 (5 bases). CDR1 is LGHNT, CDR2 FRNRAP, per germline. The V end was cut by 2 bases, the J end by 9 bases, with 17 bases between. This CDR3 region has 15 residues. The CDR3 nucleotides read TGTGCTAGTGGTTTGATAGGGCCAGGGTCGTTTGAGCAGTTCTTC. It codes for CASGLIGPGSFEQFF.